Described below is a single T cell receptor beta chain sequence and its context. The data stem from a study of blood T cell repertoires in COVID-19. Original data processing: From reference gene primer amplification, estimates of nucleated cell counts were derived. Measured with immunoSEQ multiplex PCR; TCRdb has only the in-frame clones, and not every one. The D gene and trimming were derived from the DNA, and the V and J assignments and clone size from that table. Counted here are under 95,000 clones, around 88% occurring once; the ten biggest clones make up approximately 5.9%. This CDR3 spans 19 amino acids. Germline V gene lookup returns CDR1 SGHAT and CDR2 FQNNGV. The J segment lost 4 bases and the V segment lost 5 bases, leaving 17 bases of the junction unmatched.

Sample: peripheral blood. This TCR came from a man in his sixties with acute or convalescent COVID-19. This chain connects TRBV11-2 to TRBJ2-2; TRBD2 matches 9 bases. The CDR3 spells CASSGLGSASGDGTGELFF. For the CDR3, the DNA is TGTGCCAGCAGCGGATTAGGGAGCGCTAGCGGGGATGGCACCGGGGAGCTGTTTTTT.